Shown below are 25 T cell receptor beta chains from a single sample sequenced in a study of blood T cells in healthy people across ages. Alongside a J-beta primer mix, a sample-barcoded 5' primer served in a second PCR lasting 7 to 11 cycles. TCRdb re-called the 5' RACE reads through MiXCR, storing one row per CDR3 protein. This table has 450,000 to 600,000 distinct CDR3 sequences, around a quarter appearing once. The same sample was also used in a study of T cells of mothers and their children.

Sequencing was done on a sample of blood. The receptors shown here come from a boy aged 2-15 years in good health.

The table lists this clonotype with a few counts. The V and J genes are TRBV3-1 and TRBJ2-2, with 7 bases matching TRBD1. Germline assignment: CDR1 LGHDT and CDR2 YNNKEL (reference sequence). The CDR3 consists of 14 residues. V lost 1 base to trimming and J lost 4 bases; unmatched junction nucleotides: 0. The CDR3 region is CASSQAGGTGELFF. As DNA, the CDR3 is TGTGCCAGCAGCCAAGCAGGGGGCACCGGGGAGCTGTTTTTT.

The sample holds a few counts of this clonotype. The chain couples TRBV20-1 to TRBJ2-5; D might be TRBD2 (6 bases). The CDR3 is 14 residues long. V was trimmed by 0 bases and J by 4 bases, leaving 12 bases between them. The germline CDR1 and CDR2 sequences are DFQATT and SNEGSKA (reference sequence). The CDR3 loop is CSARDTGLRETQYF. In DNA form, the CDR3 reads TGCAGTGCTAGAGATACGGGACTGAGAGAGACCCAGTACTTC.

This rearrangement joins TRBV6-5 to TRBJ2-7; D may correspond to TRBD1 or TRBD2 (6 bases each). CDR3 length equals 14 residues. V was clipped by 6 bases and J by 6 bases, with 18 bases between them. Germline loops: CDR1 MNHEY, CDR2 SVGAGI. CDR3 coding DNA: TGTGCCAGCAGCCCCGAAGGGGGGAGTCGCGAGCAGTACTTC. This sequence encodes CASSPEGGSREQYF.

The genes are TRBV7-2 and TRBJ2-2; the D call may be TRBD1 or TRBD2 (5 bases each). Germline V gene sequence: CDR1 SGHTA, CDR2 FQGNSA. This CDR3 region has 13 residues. Trimming left V 3 bases short and J 4 bases short, with 6 bases between. The CDR3 DNA follows: TGTGCCAGCAGCTTCGGGACCACCGGGGAGCTGTTTTTT. It specifies CASSFGTTGELFF.

This clonotype was found a few times. The chain is built from TRBV29-1 and TRBJ2-4, with 7 positions matching TRBD1. Germline CDR1 SQVTM, CDR2 ANQGSEA. The CDR3 contains 12 residues. V lost 7 bases, J lost 4 bases, and 4 bases stayed unmatched. The CDR3 region has the DNA TGCAGCGCCCAACAGGGGAAAAACATTCAGTACTTC. Translation gives CSAQQGKNIQYF.

The chain combines TRBV9 with TRBJ2-5, with a weak D call TRBD1 (5 bases). V was cut by 1 base and J by 5 bases, with 12 bases left in between. Germline V CDR1 and CDR2: SGDLS, YYNGEE. The CDR3 runs 14 residues. CDR3 DNA sequence: TGTGCCAGCAGCGTAAGGGGCCAATGGGAGACCCAGTACTTC. It is translated as CASSVRGQWETQYF.

This clonotype was picked up a small number of times. The genes are TRBV6-1 and TRBJ1-1; TRBD1 matches 9 bases. There are 13 residues in the CDR3. The junction had 5 bases not matched to a gene; V was cut back by 7 bases and J by 5 bases. Germline-derived CDR1 and CDR2 are MNHNS and SASEGT. The chain's CDR3 is CASKFGQGTEAFF. The CDR3 DNA reads as TGTGCCAGCAAATTTGGACAGGGGACTGAAGCTTTCTTT.

This clonotype came up a few times. The chain carries TRBV6-6 and TRBJ1-4; 7 bases are a match to TRBD1. The CDR3 is 14 residues long. The V and J ends lost 6 bases and 5 bases, in that order; junction bases with no gene match: 6. CDR1 and CDR2 from the germline V gene are MNHNY and SVGAGI (reference sequence). CDR3 protein: CASSPRGGNEKLFF. In DNA form, the CDR3 reads TGTGCCAGCAGCCCCAGGGGGGGGAATGAAAAACTGTTTTTT.

The V gene is TRBV10-3, the J gene TRBJ2-5; D is possibly TRBD1 (5 bases). Gene TRBJ2-7 matches the end of the DNA better, so the J call may be wrong. Germline V gives CDR1 ENHRY, CDR2 SYGVKD. The CDR3 runs 13 residues. The chain's CDR3 is CAISTQGIAEQYF. In nucleotides, the CDR3 is TGTGCCATCAGTACGCAGGGTATAGCCGAGCAGTACTTC.

This CDR3 is CASSLHSSYEQYF. CDR3 bases: TGTGCCAGCAGTTTACACTCGAGCTACGAGCAGTACTTC. This chain links TRBV27 with TRBJ2-7; D is unresolved. The V gene lost 2 bases and the J gene lost 3 bases, with 8 bases spanning the gap. CDR1 is MNHEY, CDR2 SMNVEV, per germline (reference sequence). CDR3 size: 13 residues.

In this sample, this clonotype turned up a few times. The CDR3 here is CASSRGQGIWAGELFF. The CDR3 DNA reads as TGTGCCAGCTCACGCGGACAGGGGATATGGGCCGGGGAGCTGTTTTTT. V usage is TRBV18 and J usage is TRBJ2-2; 9 bases are shared with TRBD1. J gave up 6 bases and V 4 bases, and 9 bases lay outside the gene matches. Germline V CDR1 and CDR2: KGHSH, LQKENI. The CDR3 covers 16 residues.

This rearrangement joins TRBV6-6 to TRBJ1-1, with D possibly TRBD1 on 6 matching bases. Germline-derived CDR1 and CDR2 are MNHNY and SVGAGI (reference sequence). This CDR3 region has 14 residues. V was shortened by 6 bases and J by 1 base, with 12 bases between the two germline ends. In DNA form, the CDR3 reads TGTGCCAGCAGCCGGACAGCCGAGAACACTGAAGCTTTCTTT. This encodes CASSRTAENTEAFF.

The rearrangement links TRBV6-5 to TRBJ1-1; the D is unclear. This CDR3 is built from 13 residues. Germline assignment: CDR1 MNHEY and CDR2 SVGAGI. V lost 2 bases to trimming and J lost 0 bases, with 4 bases between them. CDR3 region: CASSYNVNTEAFF. Written as DNA, the CDR3 is TGTGCCAGCAGTTACAACGTGAACACTGAAGCTTTCTTT.

This clonotype was observed many times. The rearrangement uses TRBV5-1 and TRBJ1-6; a weak D match, TRBD1 (5 bases). Deletions cut 0 bases from V and 5 bases from J, with 9 bases between. This CDR3 is built from 15 residues. CDR1 SGHRS and CDR2 YFSETQ come from the germline V gene. CDR3: CASSLAGRNNSPLHF. In nucleotides, the CDR3 is TGCGCCAGCAGCTTGGCAGGGAGGAATAATTCACCCCTCCACTTT.

This clonotype has more than one count but fewer than ten. The J gene is TRBJ2-5, the V gene TRBV7-2; either TRBD1 or TRBD2 may supply D (5 bases each). Germline CDR1 is SGHTA and CDR2 is FQGNSA. This CDR3 spans 14 amino acids. Trimming removed 4 bases at V and 4 bases at J, with 13 bases between. CDR3 sequence reads: CASSSFGGGETQYF. The CDR3 DNA reads as TGTGCCAGCAGCTCTTTTGGGGGTGGAGAGACCCAGTACTTC.

This chain connects TRBV20-1 to TRBJ2-6; 9 bases match TRBD1. The junction had 8 bases not matched to a gene; V was cut back by 5 bases and J by 0 bases. Germline CDR1 is DFQATT and CDR2 is SNEGSKA (reference sequence). The CDR3 is 17 amino acids. This CDR3 is CSAEGQGSSSGANVLTF. CDR3 nucleotides: TGCAGTGCTGAAGGACAGGGGTCTTCCTCTGGGGCCAACGTCCTGACTTTC.

This clonotype was seen more than once but under ten times. One junction end disagrees with the germline gene, perhaps due to a read error. The DNA of the CDR3 is TGTGCCAGTACAGGCGCCAAAAACATTCAGTGCTTC. Encoded protein: CASTGAKNIQCF. The V call is TRBV7-9, the J call TRBJ2-4, with D tentatively TRBD1 (5 bases). CDR1 and CDR2 (germline): SEHNR, FQNEAQ (reference sequence). This CDR3 is 12 amino acids long. Full variable domain (missing parts from reference TRBV7-9 and TRBJ2-4): DTGVSQNPRHKITKRGQNVTFRCDPISEHNRLYWYRQTLGQGPEFLTYFQNEAQLEKSRLLSDRFSAERPKGSFSTLEIQRTEQGDSAMYLCASTGAKNIQCFGAGTRLSVL.

A word on this clonotype: This may arise from a read error, as a much more abundant clone is one base away. The chain is built from TRBV3-1 and TRBJ2-5; D uncertain. The V gene lost 0 bases and the J gene lost 4 bases, with 3 bases spanning the gap. The CDR3 totals 12 residues. Germline assignment: CDR1 LGHDT and CDR2 YNNKEL (reference sequence). As DNA, the CDR3 is TGTGCCAGCAGCCAAGAGGCAGAGACCCAGTACTTC. This encodes CASSQEAETQYF.

This clonotype was observed a few times. CDR3 DNA: TGTGCCAGCAGCCAACTTCGTCGTGGGTACAATGAGCAGTTCTTC. This encodes CASSQLRRGYNEQFF. V is TRBV3-1 and J is TRBJ2-1; unclear D gene. CDR1 and CDR2 from the germline V gene are LGHDT and YNNKEL (reference sequence). Trimming stripped 2 bases from V and 4 bases from J, with 12 bases between. The CDR3 has 15 amino acids.

This clonotype was counted ten times or more. The chain combines TRBV30 with TRBJ1-2; D is unresolved. Germline loops: CDR1 GTSNPN, CDR2 SVGIG (reference sequence). The CDR3 sequence is 13 residues long. Deletions cut 1 base from V and 4 bases from J, with 10 bases between. CDR3 DNA: TGTGCCTGGAGTGCAGGACTCCCCTATGGCTACACCTTC. This codes for CAWSAGLPYGYTF.

The chain carries TRBV12-3 or TRBV12-4 and TRBJ1-6; D call uncertain. CDR3 length: 14 amino acids. Trimming pared 2 bases from V and 9 bases from J, leaving 11 bases between. Here the CDR3 DNA reads TGTGCCAGCAGTTTAAGGGAGGTCGGTTCACCCCTCCACTTT. It specifies CASSLREVGSPLHF.

This clonotype was detected only a few times. The chain combines TRBV29-1 with TRBJ2-5, with TRBD2 matching over 12 bases. The J call may be incorrect, as the DNA end agrees better with TRBJ2-1. Germline CDR1 reads SQVTM; CDR2 reads ANQGSEA. The CDR3 spans 14 residues. Here the CDR3 reads CSVGTTGTSGEQFF. In nucleotides, the CDR3 is TGCAGCGTTGGTACAACCGGGACTAGCGGGGAGCAGTTCTTC.

In its sample, this clonotype was seen many times. The gene calls are TRBV27 and TRBJ1-4; D is undetermined. Trimming took off 3 bases at V and 0 bases at J, with 8 bases between the two ends. CDR3 length: 15 amino acids. Per germline, CDR1 MNHEY and CDR2 SMNVEV (reference sequence). The CDR3 nucleotides are TGTGCCAGCAGTTTGAGAATTCCAACTAATGAAAAACTGTTTTTT. Translation gives CASSLRIPTNEKLFF.

The rearrangement joins TRBV2 to TRBJ1-3; 7 positions match TRBD1. J was trimmed by 2 bases and V by 2 bases; bases with no gene match: 3. Germline lookup yields CDR1 SNHLY and CDR2 FYNNEI. The CDR3 runs to 15 residues. CDR3 region: CASSEPRGTGNTIYF. The DNA for the CDR3 is TGTGCCAGCAGTGAACCCAGGGGGACTGGAAACACCATATATTTT.

The chain couples TRBV7-6 to TRBJ2-7; 7 bases fit TRBD2. V was pared by 0 bases and J by 4 bases, with 3 bases of the junction left unmatched. The CDR3 is 14 amino acids. Per the germline V gene, CDR1 is SGHVS and CDR2 is FNYEAQ. CDR3 nucleotide sequence: TGTGCCAGCAGCTTAGCCCTGCGGGGGTACGAGCAGTACTTC. It yields the protein CASSLALRGYEQYF.